A single T cell receptor beta chain is shown here with its context. Sequencing of TCR beta was carried out in blood CD8+ and CD4+ T cells. Both CD4+ and CD8+ T cells were negatively isolated, and TEMRA cells underwent FACS enrichment. Random hexamers were used to reverse transcribe the RNA input (about 0.45 to 1 ug). immunoSEQ multiplex PCR amplified TCR beta CDR3 across 54 Vbeta, 13 Jbeta. TCRdb reprocessed the immunoSEQ multiplex PCR reads with MiXCR, giving one entry per CDR3 protein. The sample has about 300,000 distinct CDR3 sequences, more than 75% seen once. The data are from a study of CD8 T cells in Susac syndrome. The CDR3 is 11 amino acids. Trimming shortened V by 3 bases and J by 2 bases, and 5 bases separated the two germline ends. Germline assignment: CDR1 DFQATT and CDR2 SNEGSKA (reference sequence).

This clonotype was sampled from a human donor with multiple sclerosis. The chain recombines TRBV20-1 with TRBJ2-7; D is uncertain. Input material: CD8+ T cells from PBMCs. CDR3 DNA: TGCAGTGCTAGGGAAACCTACGAGCAGTACTTC. This encodes CSARETYEQYF.